Listed here are 21 T cell receptor beta chains from one sample, sequenced in a study of T-cell memory formation after mild COVID-19. MiXCR, run by TCRdb on the 5' RACE reads, gives a single entry per CDR3 protein. Of a few hundred thousand distinct CDR3 sequences detected, about 16% appear once; the ten largest clones hold roughly a fifth. Sequencing was carried out using PBMCs or a T cell subset sorted from them (not recorded which). The receptors come from a man younger than 30 who had mild COVID-19 (a few samples of this study predate the infection). Cell type and time point are not known.

This clonotype occurred a few times. V gene TRBV4-2 combines with J gene TRBJ2-7, with D possibly being TRBD1 (6 bases). Trimming removed 1 base from V and 2 bases from J, with 18 bases in between. CDR1 is LGHNA, CDR2 YNFKEQ, per germline. The CDR3 totals 17 residues. CDR3 sequence (DNA): TGTGCCAGCAGCCAAGCCTCCACCGGGACAATCCCCTACGAGCAGTACTTC. Translated, it gives CASSQASTGTIPYEQYF.

The genes are TRBV24-1 and TRBJ2-3, with 10 bases identical to TRBD2. Germline-derived CDR1 and CDR2 are KGHDR and SFDVKD. The CDR3 totals 16 residues. V lost 5 bases, J lost 6 bases, and 10 bases stayed unmatched. The CDR3 loop is CATSGPSGGAADTQYF. As DNA, the CDR3 is TGTGCCACCAGTGGACCCAGCGGGGGGGCCGCGGATACGCAGTATTTT.

The gene calls are TRBV4-1 and TRBJ2-7; D might be TRBD1 or TRBD2, each matching 5 bases. With 4 bases removed from V and 6 bases from J, the gap between germline ends came to 13 bases. This CDR3 is built from 13 residues. The germline V gene encodes CDR1 MGHRA and CDR2 YSYEKL. The chain's CDR3 is CASSLGGTGEQYF. In DNA form, the CDR3 reads TGCGCCAGCAGCCTGGGTGGGACGGGCGAGCAGTACTTC.

This clonotype was seen only a few times. The J gene is TRBJ1-5, the V gene TRBV2; no clear D. The CDR3 is 13 residues long. Trimming removed 3 bases at V and 7 bases at J, with 10 bases between. CDR1 is SNHLY and CDR2 is FYNNEI in the germline V gene. CDR3 protein: CASSDDPGQPQHF. In DNA form, the CDR3 reads TGTGCCAGCAGTGATGATCCTGGCCAGCCCCAGCATTTT.

This clonotype was observed a handful of times. The chain joins TRBV5-1 to TRBJ2-7, with D perhaps matching TRBD1 or TRBD2 (5 bases each). This CDR3 has 16 amino acids. V was pared by 8 bases and J by 6 bases, with 27 bases between. The V gene's germline CDR1 is SGHRS and CDR2 YFSETQ. The DNA for the CDR3 is TGCGCCAGTTACCGGGACGCCAGGAGCCCCCCTCTCGAGCAGTACTTC. The encoded protein is CASYRDARSPPLEQYF.

The chain combines TRBV21-1 with TRBJ2-7; the table's D call of TRBD1 was not tested on the DNA. TRBV21-1 counts as a pseudogene. This CDR3 is built from 14 residues. The DNA of the CDR3 is TGTGCCAGCAGCACCTGTTTATGCTCCTACGAGCAGTACTTC. As protein: CASSTCLCSYEQYF.

The chain combines TRBV5-1 with TRBJ1-4; TRBD1 might be the D (5 bases). The V and J ends lost 7 bases and 5 bases respectively, with 15 bases between them. The CDR3 is 14 residues long. The germline CDR1 and CDR2 sequences are SGHRS and YFSETQ. For the CDR3, the DNA is TGCGCCAGCTCTCAACAGGCGGGCAATGAAAAACTGTTTTTT. It encodes CASSQQAGNEKLFF.

V and J are TRBV6-5 and TRBJ2-5, with D perhaps matching TRBD1 (6 bases). This CDR3 comprises 16 residues. Germline CDR1 reads MNHEY; CDR2 reads SVGAGI. V gave up 5 bases and J gave up 3 bases, with 19 bases separating them. The CDR3 DNA reads as TGTGCCAGCAGTCGACCCCCCCGGGACAACGAAGAGACCCAGTACTTC. Its translation: CASSRPPRDNEETQYF.

The chain uses TRBV9 and TRBJ1-1; 10 nucleotides agree with TRBD1. V was pared by 4 bases and J by 0 bases, with 9 bases of the junction left unmatched. Germline CDR1 and CDR2: SGDLS and YYNGEE. The CDR3 is 17 residues long. This CDR3 is CASSNSRQGALNTEAFF. The CDR3 coding sequence is TGTGCCAGCAGCAACAGCCGACAGGGGGCATTGAACACTGAAGCTTTCTTT.

This clonotype appeared a few times. The V and J genes are TRBV6-5 and TRBJ1-1; D is perhaps TRBD1 (5 bases). Germline values: CDR1 MNHEY, CDR2 SVGAGI. The CDR3 totals 13 residues. V gave up 6 bases and J gave up 4 bases, with 12 bases separating them. In DNA form, the CDR3 reads TGTGCCAGCAGCCCCTGGGGGGGCACTGAAGCTTTCTTT. Translated, it gives CASSPWGGTEAFF.

This rearrangement joins TRBV5-1 to TRBJ2-3, with 7 bases identical to TRBD1. The germline gives CDR1 SGHRS, CDR2 YFSETQ. The J segment lost 4 bases and the V segment lost 3 bases, leaving 8 bases of the junction unmatched. The CDR3 runs 15 residues. The CDR3 bases are TGCGCCAGCAGCTCCATGACAGGGTCCTCAGATACGCAGTATTTT. It codes for CASSSMTGSSDTQYF. Based on the CDR3 plus reference TRBV5-1 and TRBJ2-3, the full variable domain is KAGVTQTPRYLIKTRGQQVTLSCSPISGHRSVSWYQQTPGQGLQFLFEYFSETQRNKGNFPGRFSGRQFSNSRSEMNVSTLELGDSALYLCASSSMTGSSDTQYFGPGTRLTVL.

This clonotype appeared a few times. This chain links TRBV7-2 with TRBJ2-7; D may be TRBD1 (6 bases). Looked up from germline, CDR1 is SGHTA and CDR2 is FQGNSA. With 1 base removed from V and 6 bases from J, the gap between germline ends came to 19 bases. This CDR3 has 16 residues. CDR3 DNA: TGTGCCAGCAGCTTAGTTGGGGGCCACAACCCGGCCGAGCAGTACGTC. Encoded protein: CASSLVGGHNPAEQYV.

The chain has TRBV6-5 and TRBJ1-2; no reliable D call. The CDR3 has 11 amino acids. The germline V gene encodes CDR1 MNHEY and CDR2 SVGAGI. V was shortened by 5 bases and J by 8 bases, with 9 bases between the two germline ends. DNA for the CDR3: TGTGCCAGCAGTGGGTTCGGGGGCTACACCTTC. Residues: CASSGFGGYTF.

The chain uses TRBV27 and TRBJ2-2; the match to TRBD1 covers 10 bases. The CDR3 totals 14 residues. After removal of 5 bases from V and 7 bases from J, the junction contained 4 bases not matched to a gene. The V gene's germline CDR1 is MNHEY and CDR2 SMNVEV (reference sequence). The CDR3 bases are TGTGCCAGCAGTGGGACAGGGGTCCACGGGGAGCTGTTTTTT. Translation: CASSGTGVHGELFF.

In this sample, this clonotype turned up a few times. The J gene is TRBJ2-7, the V gene TRBV5-1, with D possibly TRBD2 on 5 matching bases. Germline V gene sequence: CDR1 SGHRS, CDR2 YFSETQ. Trimming shortened V by 4 bases and J by 4 bases, and 18 bases separated the two germline ends. This CDR3 comprises 15 residues. The CDR3 nucleotides are TGCGCCAGCAGCACCTCTCCGGGATTCCCTTACGAGCAGTACTTC. This sequence encodes CASSTSPGFPYEQYF.

The genes are TRBV7-2 and TRBJ2-5, with 9 bases identical to TRBD2. The V gene's germline CDR1 is SGHTA and CDR2 FQGNSA. Trimming at V came to 3 bases and at J to 3 bases, leaving 2 bases not matched to a gene. The CDR3 contains 14 residues. CDR3 protein: CASSFASGEETQYF. The CDR3 DNA sequence: TGTGCCAGCAGCTTTGCTAGCGGGGAAGAGACCCAGTACTTC.

The chain combines TRBV30 with TRBJ2-7; 10 bases line up with TRBD2. V lost 3 bases, J lost 2 bases, and 4 bases stayed unmatched. Germline V gene data show CDR1 as GTSNPN and CDR2 as SVGIG (reference sequence). CDR3 length: 14 amino acids. The CDR3 nucleotides read TGTGCCTGGAGACCAGCGGGGGGGCCCTACGAGCAGTACTTC. Protein: CAWRPAGGPYEQYF.

The V gene is TRBV2, the J gene TRBJ1-1; D is undetermined. The CDR3 runs to 13 residues. V was cut by 6 bases and J by 4 bases, with 12 bases left in between. The germline V gene encodes CDR1 SNHLY and CDR2 FYNNEI. Here the CDR3 reads CASRWALGTEAFF. The CDR3 DNA sequence: TGTGCCAGCAGGTGGGCATTGGGCACTGAAGCTTTCTTT.

This clonotype appeared a few times. V gene TRBV10-3 combines with J gene TRBJ1-2, with D perhaps TRBD1 (6 bases). Per germline, CDR1 ENHRY and CDR2 SYGVKD. V lost 3 bases and J 8 bases, leaving 19 bases between the germline ends. The length of the CDR3 is 15 residues. The CDR3, as DNA: TGTGCCATCAGTGACTCGGGACGTCAAACAGGGGGCTACACCTTC. Protein product: CAISDSGRQTGGYTF.

This clonotype showed up just a few times. The chain combines TRBV21-1 with TRBJ1-2. TRBV21-1 is described as a pseudogene. There are 19 residues in the CDR3. Here the CDR3 DNA reads TGTGCCAGCAGCAAACGCCCGGTGGTCGTGGCAGCATATTACGGTGGCTACACCTTC. Its protein product is CASSKRPVVVAAYYGGYTF.

The chain is built from TRBV5-1 and TRBJ2-3; the D gene is possibly TRBD2 (5 bases). The V gene lost 4 bases and the J gene lost 5 bases, with 20 bases spanning the gap. The germline V gene has CDR1 SGHRS and CDR2 YFSETQ. The CDR3 extends over 16 amino acids. Here the CDR3 reads CASSPGLTTKLDTQYF. The CDR3 DNA reads TGCGCCAGCAGCCCCGGACTTACGACAAAGTTAGATACGCAGTATTTT.